Sequencing of this T cell receptor beta chain was carried out in a study of Graves' ophthalmopathy and Graves' hyperthyroidism. Scientists amplified the TCR beta CDR3 regions from RNA transcripts. The library came from an HTBI-primed first-round RT-PCR and a second-round multiplex PCR. TCRdb fed the multiplex PCR reads into MiXCR, producing one record per CDR3 protein. The sample contains about 1.2 million distinct CDR3 sequences, approximately 35% of which appear only once. The study, taken as a whole, reports: Blood contained most expanded thyroid clonotypes exceeding 0.001 frequency.

Turning to this clonotype: Antigen specificity is unknown.

Germline V gene lookup returns CDR1 ENHRY and CDR2 SYGVKD. The CDR3 sequence is 14 residues long. Trimming removed 10 bases from V and 6 bases from J; junction bases left unmatched: 9. The TCR was taken from an adult man with Graves' hyperthyroidism. Sample: peripheral blood or thyroid tissue (not recorded which). The gene calls are TRBV10-3 and TRBJ1-5; TRBD1 agrees at 10 bases. CDR3 in amino acids: CASRQGTGVQPQHF. The CDR3 nucleotides read TGTGCCAGCAGGCAAGGGACAGGGGTTCAGCCCCAGCATTTT.